This entry describes one TCR beta chain. Its antigen remains unknown. The donors (healthy individuals) were bone marrow donors. The data stem from a study of cytomegalovirus exposure and HLA in healthy donors. Study overall: Earlier sequencing of 200 million or so T cells yielded 100 million to 120 million unique TCR beta sequences. General study results and limits: Later analysis showed most CMV-associated TCR beta chains appearing HLA-restricted.

Per germline, CDR1 KGHSH and CDR2 LQKENI. The ends were cut back, 1 base at V and 1 base at J, with 16 bases in the middle. CDR3 length: 17 residues. In the PCR, 60 Vbeta and 13 Jbeta primers were used. TCRdb keeps only in-frame clones here, not all; method: immunoSEQ multiplex PCR. This table has about 270,000 clones, under 80% appearing once. The sequenced sample consisted of PBMCs. This TCR derives from a female donor in good health and CMV-seronegative. V gene TRBV18 combines with J gene TRBJ1-1, with D maybe TRBD1 (5 bases). The DNA for the CDR3 is TGTGCCAGCTCACCACTACCACAGCCAGGGAAGAACACTGAAGCTTTCTTT. This gives the protein CASSPLPQPGKNTEAFF.